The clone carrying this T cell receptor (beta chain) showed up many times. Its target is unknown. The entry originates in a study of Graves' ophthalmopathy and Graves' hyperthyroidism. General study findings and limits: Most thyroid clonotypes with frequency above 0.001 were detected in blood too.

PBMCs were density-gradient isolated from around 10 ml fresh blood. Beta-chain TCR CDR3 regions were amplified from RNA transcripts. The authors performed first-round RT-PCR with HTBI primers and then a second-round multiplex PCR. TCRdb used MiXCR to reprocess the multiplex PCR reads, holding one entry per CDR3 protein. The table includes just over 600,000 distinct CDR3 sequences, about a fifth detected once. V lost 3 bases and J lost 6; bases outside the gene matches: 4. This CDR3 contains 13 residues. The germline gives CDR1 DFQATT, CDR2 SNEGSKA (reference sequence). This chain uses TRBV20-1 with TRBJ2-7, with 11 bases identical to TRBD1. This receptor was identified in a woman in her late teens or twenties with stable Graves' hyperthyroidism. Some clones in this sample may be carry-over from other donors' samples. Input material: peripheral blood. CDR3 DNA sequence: TGCAGTGCTAGGCCTGGGACAGGGGGCGAGCAGTACTTC. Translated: CSARPGTGGEQYF.